These T cell receptor beta chains were read from a single sample in a study of cytomegalovirus exposure and HLA in healthy donors. Profiling relied on immunoSEQ multiplex PCR, and the TCRdb table lists in-frame clones only, not all of them. The sample consists of some 140,000 clones, 65% to 80% of them appearing once. The sample comprised PBMCs. The receptor source for this set is a woman aged 45 to 65 in good health and CMV-seropositive. Each CDR3 is given with its conserved first and last residue. The D gene is left open where the match is weak. Some rows have no size entry. The others give once, few or many, or a class for an expanded clone.

d_gene	v_gene	abundance	j_gene	CDR3aa	CDR3nt
TRBD1	TRBV5-1	-	TRBJ2-2	CASSLDREIGELFF	TGCGCCAGCAGCCTGGACAGGGAAATCGGGGAGCTGTTTTTT
TRBD1	TRBV5-1	once	TRBJ1-6	CASSGQGASYNSPLHF	TGCGCCAGCAGCGGACAGGGGGCAAGCTATAATTCACCCCTCCACTTT
TRBD2	TRBV19	-	TRBJ2-3	CASSIWSGGAADTQYF	TGTGCCAGTAGTATTTGGAGCGGGGGGGCTGCAGATACGCAGTATTTT
-	TRBV6-5	-	TRBJ2-2	CASSPGLSGELFF	TGTGCCAGCAGTCCGGGTCTTTCGGGGGAGCTGTTTTTT
TRBD1	TRBV6-1	-	TRBJ2-7	CASAPRDRATYEQYF	TGTGCCAGCGCACCCCGGGACAGGGCCACCTACGAGCAGTACTTC
-	TRBV18	-	TRBJ2-7	CASSPNPDRLYEQYF	TGTGCCAGCTCACCAAACCCTGACAGGCTCTACGAGCAGTACTTC
-	TRBV5-1	few	TRBJ1-1	CASSLAGGNTEAFF	TGCGCCAGCAGCTTGGCCGGCGGGAACACTGAAGCTTTCTTT
-	TRBV7-3	-	TRBJ2-5	CASSSPGIQETQYF	TGTGCCAGCAGCTCTCCGGGGATCCAAGAGACCCAGTACTTC
-	TRBV30	-	TRBJ2-3	CAWTGFGTDTQYF	TGTGCCTGGACAGGGTTTGGCACAGATACGCAGTATTTT
TRBD1	TRBV6-6	-	TRBJ1-4	CASSDRDTNEKLFF	TGTGCCAGCAGTGACAGGGACACTAATGAAAAACTGTTTTTT
TRBD2	TRBV27	-	TRBJ2-7	CASAHRFSGGARCPYEQYF	TGTGCCAGCGCCCATCGCTTTAGCGGGGGGGCCCGGTGCCCTTACGAGCAGTACTTC
TRBD1	TRBV15	-	TRBJ2-1	CATSRDFGTDTYNEQFF	TGTGCCACCAGCAGAGATTTTGGGACAGATACTTACAATGAGCAGTTCTTC
-	TRBV9	-	TRBJ1-3	CASSVAPTGDSGNTIYF	TGTGCCAGCAGCGTCGCCCCGACAGGCGACTCTGGAAACACCATATATTTT
TRBD2	TRBV29-1	-	TRBJ2-7	CSVLGGRVGLAGVEQYF	TGCAGCGTCCTCGGGGGGCGCGTCGGACTAGCGGGAGTCGAGCAGTACTTC
-	TRBV9	-	TRBJ2-3	CASSVVPGLRTDTQYF	TGTGCCAGCAGCGTAGTCCCGGGACTGCGCACAGATACGCAGTATTTT
-	TRBV27	-	TRBJ1-2	CASSLSGGGDFYGYTF	TGTGCCAGCAGTTTATCGGGGGGGGGCGATTTCTATGGCTACACCTTC
-	TRBV19	-	TRBJ2-7	CASSIDLDEQYF	TGTGCCAGTAGTATAGACTTAGACGAGCAGTACTTC
-	TRBV6-5	few	TRBJ1-2	CASSYLGAYYGYTF	TGTGCCAGCAGTTACCTGGGGGCTTACTATGGCTACACCTTC